Below, 18 T cell receptor beta chains from the same sample are listed, as sequenced in a study of tumor-infiltrating lymphocytes in oesophageal squamous cell carcinoma. Each CDR3 protein gets one entry after TCRdb re-called the PCR reads with MiXCR. The profile covers about 21,000 distinct CDR3 sequences, with under 40% appearing a single time and about 40% taken by the ten largest. Material: esophageal tumor tissue. All receptors derive from a male donor with esophageal squamous cell carcinoma.

In this sample, this clonotype turned up many times. This rearrangement joins TRBV19 to TRBJ1-5; a weak D match, TRBD1 (5 bases). This CDR3 is 14 amino acids long. The germline V gene encodes CDR1 LNHDA and CDR2 SQIVND (reference sequence). The V gene lost 3 bases and the J gene lost 2 bases, with 8 bases spanning the gap. The DNA of the CDR3 is TGTGCCAGTAGTATGGGGACCGGCAATCAGCCCCAGCATTTT. It codes for CASSMGTGNQPQHF. Full variable domain (outside the CDR3, taken from reference TRBV19 and TRBJ1-5): DGGITQSPKYLFRKEGQNVTLSCEQNLNHDAMYWYRQDPGQGLRLIYYSQIVNDFQKGDIAEGYSVSREKKESFPLTVTSAQKNPTAFYLCASSMGTGNQPQHFGDGTRLSIL.

V usage is TRBV6-6 and J usage is TRBJ2-7, with D possibly matching TRBD2 (6 bases). The J call may be incorrect, as the DNA end agrees better with TRBJ2-1. The germline CDR1 and CDR2 sequences are MNHNY and SVGAGI (reference sequence). This CDR3 region has 15 residues. As DNA, the CDR3 is TGTGCCAGCAGTTACTCGGGGGGTTCCTACAATGAGCAGTTCTTC. Its translation is CASSYSGGSYNEQFF.

Concerning this clonotype: This may be a read error: a much more frequent sequence differs by one nucleotide. The chain has TRBV18 and TRBJ2-5, with TRBD2 as a possible D gene (6 bases). The J call may be incorrect, as the DNA end agrees better with TRBJ2-7. The CDR3 spans 16 residues. From germline, CDR1 is KGHSH and CDR2 LQKENI. Written as DNA, the CDR3 is TGTGCCAGCTCACCAGACAGTGGGGCGGGAATCTACGAGCAGTACTTC. Translated: CASSPDSGAGIYEQYF.

This clonotype has only one observation. This is likely a read error, given that the CDR3 carries no conserved phenylalanine or tryptophan at its end. CDR3 region: CASSLDSTYEQYS. In nucleotides, the CDR3 is TGTGCCAGCAGTTTAGACAGTACCTACGAGCAGTATTCT. This sequence joins TRBV28 and TRBJ2-3; D might be TRBD1 (5 bases). Trimming stripped 2 bases from V and 11 bases from J, with 14 bases between. CDR3 length: 13 residues. Germline V lookup: CDR1 MDHEN, CDR2 SYDVKM.

In its sample, this clonotype was seen a few times. This chain uses TRBV11-2 with TRBJ2-1, with 10 bases fitting TRBD2. CDR3 length: 19 amino acids. The junction had 20 bases not matched to a gene; V was cut back by 2 bases and J by 10 bases. Per germline, CDR1 SGHAT and CDR2 FQNNGV. The CDR3 protein is CASSLYRLAGSSEAGEQFF. In DNA, the CDR3 is TGTGCCAGCAGCTTATACCGACTAGCGGGCTCATCGGAAGCAGGGGAGCAGTTCTTC. Full variable domain (remainder filled in from reference TRBV11-2 and TRBJ2-1): EAGVAQSPRYKIIEKRQSVAFWCNPISGHATLYWYQQILGQGPKLLIQFQNNGVVDDSQLPKDRFSAERLKGVDSTLKIQPAKLEDSAVYLCASSLYRLAGSSEAGEQFFGPGTRLTVL.

The chain uses TRBV7-8 and TRBJ2-3; D is possibly TRBD1 (7 bases). Germline CDR1 SGHVS, CDR2 FQNEAQ. The CDR3 is 14 residues long. Trimming removed 1 base at V and 5 bases at J, with 10 bases between. In nucleotides, the CDR3 is TGTGCCAGCAGCTTAGACAGGGGAGGAGATACGCAGTATTTT. Its protein is CASSLDRGGDTQYF.

This clonotype is medium-sized (0.01 to 0.1%). This chain connects TRBV7-2 to TRBJ2-3, with D possibly being TRBD2 (5 bases). The CDR3 is made up of 13 amino acids. Trimming pared 4 bases from V and 11 bases from J, leaving 16 bases between. Germline values: CDR1 SGHTA, CDR2 FQGNSA. The CDR3 coding sequence is TGTGCCAGCAGCTCCTGGACTTTATCAGAGCAGTATTTT. Amino acid sequence: CASSSWTLSEQYF.

Details on this clonotype: The CDR3 does not end in the conserved phenylalanine or tryptophan, so this is likely a read error. The DNA is omitted, as the CDR3 cannot be located on it reliably, and the CDR3 follows TCRdb's listing. V gene TRBV7-2 combines with J gene TRBJ2-7; TRBD2 is the table's D call, not checked against the DNA. The CDR3 totals 17 residues, both ends included. Germline V gives CDR1 SGHTA, CDR2 FQGNSA. The CDR3 here is CASSLGKGRAPGYTFGS.

On this clonotype: Since no conserved phenylalanine or tryptophan closes the CDR3, a read error is the likely cause. The DNA is left out, because the CDR3 cannot be placed on it with certainty; the CDR3 is given as TCRdb lists it. The chain carries TRBV7-3 and TRBJ2-5; the D call TRBD2 from the table was never checked on the DNA. The CDR3 spans 15 residues, counting both ends. Looked up from germline, CDR1 is SGHTA and CDR2 is FQGTGA. CDR3 residues: CASREQHNSPLHFGN.

A remark on this clonotype: A read error is likely, as this CDR3 ends without the conserved phenylalanine or tryptophan. The DNA is omitted, as the CDR3 cannot be located on it reliably, and the CDR3 follows TCRdb's listing. This chain connects TRBV12-3 or TRBV12-4 to TRBJ2-1; TRBD2, as called in the table, went unchecked against the DNA. The CDR3 is 16 residues long, counting both termini. The CDR3 loop reads CASSLATAGYEQYFGN.

The chain combines TRBV7-2 with TRBJ2-5; perhaps TRBD2 as D (5 bases). The germline gives CDR1 SGHTA, CDR2 FQGNSA. This CDR3 comprises 13 residues. V was shortened by 1 base and J by 4 bases, with 7 bases between the two germline ends. CDR3 DNA sequence: TGTGCCAGCAGCTTAGGGGAGAGAGAGACCCAGTACTTC. Protein: CASSLGERETQYF.

The chain joins TRBV7-9 to TRBJ1-5, with a weak D call TRBD1 (6 bases). The V end was cut by 4 bases, the J end by 5 bases, with 12 bases between. CDR1 SEHNR and CDR2 FQNEAQ come from the germline V gene (reference sequence). The CDR3 spans 14 residues. The CDR3, as DNA: TGTGCCAGCAGCTACACAGGGTCCGATCAGCCCCAGCATTTT. It specifies CASSYTGSDQPQHF.

This clonotype is labeled as medium-sized. The CDR3 here is CASSPGTGGVETQYF. In DNA, the CDR3 is TGTGCCAGCAGTCCCGGGACAGGGGGCGTGGAGACCCAGTACTTC. The chain has TRBV5-4 and TRBJ2-5; 12 bases are a match to TRBD1. The CDR3 has 15 amino acids. V trimming: 5 bases; J trimming: 5 bases; junction bases outside the gene matches: 7. CDR1 and CDR2 from the germline V gene are SGHNT and YYREEE (reference sequence).

Sample share makes this clonotype medium-sized. The rearrangement links TRBV7-6 to TRBJ2-3, with D possibly matching TRBD2 (6 bases). Germline CDR1 and CDR2: SGHVS and FNYEAQ. V was trimmed by 0 bases and J by 3 bases, leaving 7 bases between them. The length of the CDR3 is 14 residues. The CDR3 region has the DNA TGTGCCAGCAGCTTAGCTAGCGGTACAGATACGCAGTATTTT. Translation: CASSLASGTDTQYF. The entire variable domain, with the rest obtained from reference TRBV7-6 and TRBJ2-3, is as follows: GAGVSQSPRYKVTKRGQDVALRCDPISGHVSLYWYRQALGQGPEFLTYFNYEAQQDKSGLPNDRFSAERPEGSISTLTIQRTEQRDSAMYRCASSLASGTDTQYFGPGTRLTVL.

This chain joins TRBV20-1 and TRBJ1-3, with 7 bases aligning to TRBD1. This CDR3 has 14 amino acids. The germline V gene encodes CDR1 DFQATT and CDR2 SNEGSKA (reference sequence). Trimming removed 5 bases from V and 5 bases from J; junction bases left unmatched: 9. CDR3 DNA: TGCAGTGCTTCCTACCGGGACAGAAGAAACACCATATATTTT. It is translated as CSASYRDRRNTIYF.

This clonotype was seen repeatedly, ten times or more. This chain joins TRBV7-9 and TRBJ2-7, with 7 bases fitting TRBD2. The J call is uncertain, as TRBJ2-5 better fits the DNA end. In germline, CDR1 is SEHNR, CDR2 FQNEAQ (reference sequence). The CDR3 covers 14 residues. The CDR3 DNA follows: TGTGCCAGCAGGAAAACTAGCGCTCAAGAGACCCAGTACTTC. Translated, it gives CASRKTSAQETQYF.

About this clonotype: The DNA is left out, because the CDR3 cannot be placed on it with certainty; the CDR3 is given as TCRdb lists it. J is TRBJ2-4 and V is TRBV7-3; the D call in the table, TRBD1, was not verified against the DNA. The CDR3 spans 23 residues, counting both ends. Germline CDR1 is SGHTA and CDR2 is FQGTGA. CDR3: CASSLPRVETQYFGPGTRSPLHF.

This clonotype is classed as medium-sized. The chain combines TRBV7-2 with TRBJ2-5; TRBD2 agrees at 8 bases. Losses at the gene ends were 6 bases for V and 2 bases for J; bases not matched to a gene: 14. The CDR3 is 17 residues long. Germline values: CDR1 SGHTA, CDR2 FQGNSA. The CDR3, as DNA: TGTGCCAGCAGTCAAAGACTGGCCAGCGGGGGACAAGAGACCCAGTACTTC. This translates into CASSQRLASGGQETQYF.